This TCR beta chain was recovered during a study of blood T cell repertoires in COVID-19. Repertoires were generated with immunoSEQ multiplex PCR, while TCRdb's copy carries only in-frame clones and drops some. The table includes about 150,000 clones, 80% to 90% detected once. V lost 1 base to trimming and J lost 0 bases, with 8 bases between them. The CDR3 sequence is 15 residues long. The germline CDR1 and CDR2 sequences are SGDLS and YYNGEE. The chain is built from TRBV9 and TRBJ2-1; unclear D gene. This TCR came from a man between 65 and 85 years old with acute or convalescent COVID-19. Sequencing was performed on peripheral blood. The CDR3 DNA follows: TGTGCCAGCAGCGTAAGTCTGAGCTCCTACAATGAGCAGTTCTTC. Protein: CASSVSLSSYNEQFF. The full variable domain, its missing parts supplied by reference TRBV9 and TRBJ2-1, is DSGVTQTPKHLITATGQRVTLRCSPRSGDLSVYWYQQSLDQGLQFLIQYYNGEERAKGNILERFSAQQFPDLHSELNLSSLELGDSALYFCASSVSLSSYNEQFFGPGTRLTVL.